The 16 T cell receptor beta chains given below trace back to one sample, sequenced in a study of post-analysis software for immune sequencing data. Study observations and caveats: TRBV5-6, TRBV5-1 and TRBV20-1 belonged to a set of a handful of TRBV segments that were more frequent in patients than controls.

Unique molecular identifiers had been added to the TCR beta cDNA libraries. Using its own MiXCR run on the PCR reads, TCRdb lists one record per CDR3 protein. The repertoire holds about 820,000 distinct CDR3 sequences, with around 53% as singletons. Their specific antigens are unknown. The specimen was blood. These receptors all stem from a girl under 18 with multiple sclerosis.

Points on this clonotype: An end of the junction differs from the germline gene, which may be a read error. This rearrangement joins TRBV12-3 or TRBV12-4 to TRBJ2-6, with 10 bases identical to TRBD1. CDR3 length equals 17 residues. CDR3 amino acids: CASSLRGQGSGANVRTF. Here the CDR3 DNA reads TGTGCCAGCAGTTTAAGGGGACAGGGGTCTGGGGCCAACGTCCGGACTTTC.

This clonotype turned up a few times. The chain carries TRBV12-3 or TRBV12-4 and TRBJ2-1; 10 nucleotides agree with TRBD2. The CDR3 totals 14 residues. V was clipped by 5 bases and J by 6 bases; unmatched bases: 4. The CDR3 bases are TGTGCCAGCAGTCCTAGCGGGAGTGGCAATGAGCAGTTCTTC. Its protein product is CASSPSGSGNEQFF.

There are a few counts of this clonotype. This chain connects TRBV24-1 to TRBJ2-5, with D maybe TRBD1 (5 bases). V dropped 2 bases and J dropped 7 bases, with 7 bases sitting between them. Germline-derived CDR1 and CDR2 are KGHDR and SFDVKD. This CDR3 is built from 12 residues. Here the CDR3 reads CATSDYRGTQYF. The CDR3, as DNA: TGTGCCACCAGTGATTATAGGGGGACCCAGTACTTC.

The chain carries TRBV12-3 or TRBV12-4 and TRBJ1-1; D possibly corresponds to TRBD1 (5 bases). V dropped 1 base and J dropped 10 bases, with 16 bases sitting between them. The CDR3 covers 14 residues. The CDR3 DNA reads TGTGCCAGCAGTTTAGGGGGGGACTCTTACAGAGCTTTCTTT. Translating it yields CASSLGGDSYRAFF.

The chain joins TRBV29-1 to TRBJ2-3; D gene unclear. In germline, CDR1 is SQVTM, CDR2 ANQGSEA. This CDR3 has 12 amino acids. Trimming pared 8 bases from V and 4 bases from J, leaving 13 bases between. CDR3 region: CSPYTIADTQYF. The CDR3, as DNA: TGCAGCCCTTACACGATAGCAGATACGCAGTATTTT.

J is TRBJ1-2 and V is TRBV5-1; D possibly corresponds to TRBD1 (5 bases). Trimming cost V 1 base and J 4 bases, with 14 bases left between them. The CDR3 is 15 amino acids. CDR1 and CDR2 (germline): SGHRS, YFSETQ. The DNA of the CDR3 is TGCGCCAGCAGCTTGAGAGGGGTTCGGGGCTATGGCTACACCTTC. It yields the protein CASSLRGVRGYGYTF. The whole variable domain, remainder taken from reference TRBV5-1 and TRBJ1-2, is KAGVTQTPRYLIKTRGQQVTLSCSPISGHRSVSWYQQTPGQGLQFLFEYFSETQRNKGNFPGRFSGRQFSNSRSEMNVSTLELGDSALYLCASSLRGVRGYGYTFGSGTRLTVV.

The chain has TRBV7-9 and TRBJ1-3; D gene ambiguous. The germline gives CDR1 SEHNR, CDR2 FQNEAQ (reference sequence). Between the trimmed V and J ends, which lost 0 bases and 4 bases, there was a span of 13 bases. The CDR3 covers 16 residues. This chain's CDR3 is CASSLASTLRGNTIYF. In nucleotides, the CDR3 is TGTGCCAGCAGCTTAGCATCTACCTTGAGAGGAAACACCATATATTTT.

V usage is TRBV6-6 and J usage is TRBJ2-7, with unresolved D. The CDR3 has 15 residues. V lost 2 bases to trimming and J lost 5 bases, with 16 bases between them. Germline V gene data show CDR1 as MNHNY and CDR2 as SVGAGI (reference sequence). CDR3 in amino acids: CASSYGVLRVDEQYF. DNA of the CDR3: TGTGCCAGCAGTTACGGCGTTCTTAGGGTCGACGAGCAGTACTTC.

J is TRBJ2-7 and V is TRBV3-1; 9 bases match TRBD1. The better agreement between TRBJ2-5 and the DNA end casts doubt on the J call. This CDR3 is 16 amino acids long. Germline CDR1 is LGHDT and CDR2 is YNNKEL (reference sequence). The CDR3 bases are TGTGCCAGCAGCCAAGATGGGACAGGGACACAAGAGACCCAGTACTTC. Its translation is CASSQDGTGTQETQYF.

The chain uses TRBV6-5 and TRBJ1-5; D is ambiguous. The length of the CDR3 is 15 residues. The V gene's germline CDR1 is MNHEY and CDR2 SVGAGI. V was pared by 6 bases and J by 5 bases, with 17 bases between. The CDR3 is CASSSRPGGDQPQHF. CDR3 nucleotide sequence: TGTGCCAGCAGCTCCCGTCCAGGTGGGGATCAGCCCCAGCATTTT.

The J gene is TRBJ1-5, the V gene TRBV11-2; D may be TRBD1 (5 bases). From germline, CDR1 is SGHAT and CDR2 FQNNGV. CDR3 size: 14 residues. The V end was cut by 5 bases, the J end by 5 bases, with 13 bases between. CDR3 protein: CASSGRTRDQPQHF. CDR3 bases: TGTGCCAGCAGCGGAAGGACAAGGGATCAGCCCCAGCATTTT.

The chain links TRBV20-1 to TRBJ2-7, with D uncertain. Trimming shortened V by 5 bases and J by 2 bases, and 13 bases separated the two germline ends. CDR1 DFQATT and CDR2 SNEGSKA come from the germline V gene (reference sequence). The CDR3 runs to 13 residues. CDR3 sequence reads: CSASPPETYEQYF. CDR3 coding DNA: TGCAGTGCTTCCCCCCCAGAGACCTACGAGCAGTACTTC.

This clonotype has more than one count but fewer than ten. The chain joins TRBV10-2 to TRBJ2-1; TRBD2 matches at 10 bases. Germline CDR1 reads WSHSY; CDR2 reads SAAADI. The CDR3 runs 15 residues. Trimming removed 6 bases from V and 3 bases from J; junction bases left unmatched: 5. The CDR3 here is CASSGRTSGYNEQFF. As DNA, the CDR3 is TGCGCCAGCAGCGGCCGGACTAGCGGCTACAATGAGCAGTTCTTC.

This clonotype was picked up a small number of times. V usage is TRBV20-1 and J usage is TRBJ2-3, with TRBD2 matching over 11 bases. Germline loops: CDR1 DFQATT, CDR2 SNEGSKA (reference sequence). The CDR3 is made up of 15 amino acids. Unmatched junction bases numbered 3, after V lost 1 base and J lost 3 bases. The CDR3 spells CSARVASGGTDTQYF. In nucleotides, the CDR3 is TGCAGTGCTAGAGTGGCTAGCGGGGGGACAGATACGCAGTATTTT.

This sequence joins TRBV29-1 and TRBJ2-7; D remains unclear. Germline CDR1 is SQVTM and CDR2 is ANQGSEA. V lost 3 bases to trimming and J lost 1 base, with 16 bases between them. The CDR3 totals 15 residues. The chain's CDR3 is CSVESRIPGSYEQYF. The CDR3 nucleotides are TGCAGCGTTGAGTCCCGGATCCCCGGATCCTACGAGCAGTACTTC.

This chain links TRBV12-3 or TRBV12-4 with TRBJ2-1; 8 bases map to TRBD1. V was pared by 1 base and J by 3 bases, with 2 bases of the junction left unmatched. The CDR3 has 15 amino acids. The CDR3 loop is CASSLGDRGYNEQFF. In DNA, the CDR3 is TGTGCCAGCAGTTTAGGTGACAGGGGCTACAATGAGCAGTTCTTC.